These 7 T cell receptor beta chains were sequenced from one sample in a study of T cell responses to AZD1222 COVID-19 vaccine. The data were produced by immunoSEQ multiplex PCR, yet TCRdb's version contains in-frame clones alone and is incomplete. The sample carries 120,000 or so clones, roughly 88% recorded once. This specimen consisted of peripheral blood, obtained 28 days after the second AZD1222 dose. These receptors were obtained from an adult who received the AZD1222 COVID-19 vaccine.

The rearrangement joins TRBV7-9 to TRBJ1-6; possibly TRBD1 for D (5 bases). CDR1 and CDR2 from the germline V gene are SEHNR and FQNEAQ (reference sequence). The CDR3 extends over 14 amino acids. Deletions cut 8 bases from V and 7 bases from J, with 15 bases between. The CDR3 protein is CASGGGRNNSPLHF. CDR3 nucleotide sequence: TGTGCCAGCGGGGGGGGTAGGAACAATTCACCCCTCCACTTT. Full variable domain (outside the CDR3, taken from reference TRBV7-9 and TRBJ1-6): DTGVSQNPRHKITKRGQNVTFRCDPISEHNRLYWYRQTLGQGPEFLTYFQNEAQLEKSRLLSDRFSAERPKGSFSTLEIQRTEQGDSAMYLCASGGGRNNSPLHFGNGTRLTVT.

The chain employs TRBV30 and TRBJ1-5; no definite D call. The ends were cut back, 0 bases at V and 2 bases at J, with 14 bases in the middle. CDR3 length: 16 amino acids. The germline gives CDR1 GTSNPN, CDR2 SVGIG (reference sequence). The CDR3 spells CAWSVQTNPCNQPQHF. In DNA form, the CDR3 reads TGTGCCTGGAGTGTTCAGACAAATCCCTGCAATCAGCCCCAGCATTTT.

The chain carries TRBV7-2 and TRBJ1-5, with a weak D call TRBD1 (5 bases). CDR1 and CDR2 (germline): SGHTA, FQGNSA. V was shortened by 5 bases and J by 9 bases, with 17 bases between the two germline ends. CDR3 length equals 14 residues. The CDR3 here is CASSPDGGLWPQHF. The CDR3 bases are TGTGCCAGCAGCCCCGACGGGGGTTTGTGGCCCCAGCATTTT.

This clone has just a few counts. Written as DNA, the CDR3 is TGTGCCAGCAGCGTACAGGGTGTAAGCATAGTCGACTATGGCTACACCTTC. The encoded protein is CASSVQGVSIVDYGYTF. The rearrangement uses TRBV7-2 and TRBJ1-2; maybe TRBD1 (6 bases). Germline loops: CDR1 SGHTA, CDR2 FQGNSA. The V and J ends lost 5 bases and 3 bases respectively, with 22 bases between them. The CDR3 sequence is 17 residues long.

CDR3 residues: CSASSGTGPYEQYF. The CDR3 nucleotides are TGCAGTGCTAGTTCCGGGACAGGGCCCTACGAGCAGTACTTC. This chain links TRBV20-1 with TRBJ2-7; 9 bases match TRBD1. Per the germline V gene, CDR1 is DFQATT and CDR2 is SNEGSKA (reference sequence). V lost 3 bases, J lost 2 bases, and 5 bases stayed unmatched. The length of the CDR3 is 14 residues.

This clone was counted between two and nine times. V is TRBV18 and J is TRBJ1-1, with D possibly TRBD1 on 5 matching bases. Germline values: CDR1 KGHSH, CDR2 LQKENI. The CDR3 has 15 amino acids. V lost 5 bases and J lost 0, with 13 bases in between. CDR3 amino acids: CASSGTTEVNTEAFF. CDR3 DNA sequence: TGTGCCAGCTCAGGAACGACAGAAGTGAACACTGAAGCTTTCTTT.

The chain recombines TRBV6-4 with TRBJ2-3; D uncertain. The CDR3 sequence is 14 residues long. Germline V gives CDR1 MRHNA, CDR2 SNTAGT. The V gene lost 2 bases and the J gene lost 4 bases, with 10 bases spanning the gap. The CDR3 bases are TGTGCCAGCAGTGACCGCCCGGGTCCAGATACGCAGTATTTT. Protein product: CASSDRPGPDTQYF.